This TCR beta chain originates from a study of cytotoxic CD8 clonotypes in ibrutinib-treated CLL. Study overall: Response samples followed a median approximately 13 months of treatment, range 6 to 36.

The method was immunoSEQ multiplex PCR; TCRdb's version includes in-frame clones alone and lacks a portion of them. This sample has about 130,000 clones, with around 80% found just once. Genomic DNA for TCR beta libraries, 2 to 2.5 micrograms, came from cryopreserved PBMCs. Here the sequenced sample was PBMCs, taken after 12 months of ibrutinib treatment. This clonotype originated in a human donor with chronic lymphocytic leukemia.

The CDR3 DNA reads TGTGCCTGGGGCGTAAGCTCCTACAATGAGCAGTTCTTC. As protein: CAWGVSSYNEQFF. V and J are TRBV30 and TRBJ2-1; no reliable D call. Germline assignment: CDR1 GTSNPN and CDR2 SVGIG (reference sequence). The CDR3 sequence is 13 residues long. Between the trimmed V and J ends, which lost 5 bases and 0 bases, there was a span of 8 bases.